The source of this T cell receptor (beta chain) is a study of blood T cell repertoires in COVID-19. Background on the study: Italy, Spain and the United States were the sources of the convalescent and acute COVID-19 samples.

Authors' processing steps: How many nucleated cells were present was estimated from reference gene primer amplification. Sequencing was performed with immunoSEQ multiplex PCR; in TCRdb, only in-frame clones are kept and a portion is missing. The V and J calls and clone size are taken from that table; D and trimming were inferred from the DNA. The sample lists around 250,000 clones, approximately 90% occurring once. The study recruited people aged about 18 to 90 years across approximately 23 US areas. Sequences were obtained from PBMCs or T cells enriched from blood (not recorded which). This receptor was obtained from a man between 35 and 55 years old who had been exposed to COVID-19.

DNA for the CDR3: TGTGCCAGCAGCTCGATAATTCAGGAGGTGGGCAATGAGCAGTTCTTC. Its protein is CASSSIIQEVGNEQFF. The chain is built from TRBV21-1 and TRBJ2-1; the table assigns TRBD2, which was not confirmed against the DNA. TRBV21-1 is shown as a pseudogene. CDR3 length equals 16 residues.